The next 21 T cell receptor beta chains were all read from a single sample in a study of cytomegalovirus exposure and HLA in healthy donors. The method was immunoSEQ multiplex PCR; TCRdb's version includes in-frame clones alone and lacks a portion of them. The sample lists some 190,000 clones; around nine tenths were seen once. What was sequenced was PBMCs. These receptors all stem from a man between 25 and 39 years old in good health and CMV-seropositive.

J is TRBJ2-1 and V is TRBV29-1; 8 bases are a match to TRBD2. With 3 bases clipped from V and 0 bases from J, the junction kept 7 bases outside the gene matches. Germline CDR1 is SQVTM and CDR2 is ANQGSEA. The CDR3 loop spans 16 amino acids. The CDR3 bases are TGCAGCGTTGAGGGACGGGGGGGATCCTCCTACAATGAGCAGTTCTTC. Residues: CSVEGRGGSSYNEQFF.

The rearrangement joins TRBV7-2 to TRBJ2-3; D assignment may be TRBD1 or TRBD2 (5 bases each). The V end lost 5 bases, the J end lost 3 bases, and 15 bases lay between the germline ends. Germline V CDR1 and CDR2: SGHTA, FQGNSA. The CDR3 loop spans 15 amino acids. CDR3: CASSLWGSWTDTQYF. In nucleotides, the CDR3 is TGTGCCAGCAGCCTCTGGGGGTCGTGGACAGATACGCAGTATTTT.

The rearrangement links TRBV7-8 to TRBJ2-7; maybe TRBD2 (6 bases). The CDR3 length is 15 residues. V gave up 5 bases and J gave up 3 bases, with 17 bases separating them. Germline assignment: CDR1 SGHVS and CDR2 FQNEAQ. CDR3: CASSPSQGGGYEQYF. The CDR3 DNA reads as TGTGCCAGCAGCCCGAGCCAGGGAGGAGGCTACGAGCAGTACTTC.

The chain couples TRBV13 to TRBJ2-7; D gene ambiguous. The CDR3 consists of 11 residues. Germline V gene lookup returns CDR1 PRHDT and CDR2 FYEKMQ (reference sequence). V lost 0 bases, J lost 7 bases, and 4 bases lay in between. The CDR3, as DNA: TGTGCCAGCAGCTTAGGAGCGGAGCAGTACTTC. As protein: CASSLGAEQYF.

CDR3 nucleotide sequence: TGCGCCAGCAGCTATGGGGTCGGGAGTACTGGCAATGAGCAGTTCTTC. This codes for CASSYGVGSTGNEQFF. V is TRBV5-1 and J is TRBJ2-1, with a possible D match to TRBD2 (6 bases). CDR1 is SGHRS and CDR2 is YFSETQ in the germline V gene. The CDR3 is made up of 16 amino acids. Trimming stripped 3 bases from V and 6 bases from J, with 19 bases between.

The genes are TRBV5-1 and TRBJ1-1, with TRBD1 identical over 8 bases. The CDR3 extends over 15 amino acids. CDR1 and CDR2 from the germline V gene are SGHRS and YFSETQ. Trimming removed 1 base from V and 6 bases from J; junction bases left unmatched: 8. CDR3 nucleotide sequence: TGCGCCAGCAGCTTGTTCACAGGGGGTCAGGCTGAAGCTTTCTTT. Protein product: CASSLFTGGQAEAFF. Full variable domain (remainder filled in from reference TRBV5-1 and TRBJ1-1): KAGVTQTPRYLIKTRGQQVTLSCSPISGHRSVSWYQQTPGQGLQFLFEYFSETQRNKGNFPGRFSGRQFSNSRSEMNVSTLELGDSALYLCASSLFTGGQAEAFFGQGTRLTVV.

The CDR3 protein is CASSLGSGGFSYEQYF. The CDR3 coding sequence is TGTGCCAGCAGCTTGGGCAGCGGGGGGTTCTCCTACGAGCAGTACTTC. The chain combines TRBV5-4 with TRBJ2-7, with 9 bases fitting TRBD2. The V and J ends lost 0 bases and 0 bases, in that order; junction bases with no gene match: 4. The CDR3 extends over 16 amino acids. CDR1 and CDR2 (germline): SGHNT, YYREEE (reference sequence).

The chain uses TRBV5-6 and TRBJ2-3, with D possibly called TRBD1 or TRBD2 (5 bases each). Looked up from germline, CDR1 is SGHDT and CDR2 is YYEEEE. The CDR3 loop spans 16 amino acids. The germline V and J ends were trimmed by 4 bases and 4 bases, with 19 bases remaining between them. The DNA for the CDR3 is TGTGCCAGCAGCCGGGTTGGGGGATATCAGGCAGATACGCAGTATTTT. It translates to CASSRVGGYQADTQYF.

The rearrangement uses TRBV18 and TRBJ2-3; D possibly corresponds to TRBD2 (6 bases). Between the trimmed V and J ends, which lost 2 bases and 0 bases, there was a span of 12 bases. This CDR3 region has 16 residues. Germline V gene sequence: CDR1 KGHSH, CDR2 LQKENI. The CDR3 loop is CASSPVRGSSTDTQYF. In DNA, the CDR3 is TGTGCCAGCTCACCAGTGCGGGGATCTAGCACAGATACGCAGTATTTT.

The chain employs TRBV6-4 and TRBJ2-3; D unresolved. Looked up from germline, CDR1 is MRHNA and CDR2 is SNTAGT. CDR3 size: 13 residues. Between the trimmed V and J ends, which lost 4 bases and 4 bases, there was a span of 9 bases. The CDR3 sequence is CASSVRSADTQYF. The CDR3 nucleotides read TGTGCCAGCAGTGTGCGCAGTGCAGATACGCAGTATTTT.

J is TRBJ2-1 and V is TRBV11-3; 15 bases are shared with TRBD2. Germline V CDR1 and CDR2: SGHNT, YENEEA. CDR3 length: 15 residues. V lost 4 bases and J lost 6; bases outside the gene matches: 1. The CDR3 spells CASSWGLAGGNEQFF. The DNA of the CDR3 is TGTGCCAGCAGCTGGGGACTAGCGGGGGGCAATGAGCAGTTCTTC.

In nucleotides, the CDR3 is TGTGCCAGCAGCCGCACCGGGACAGCTAATGAAAAACTGTTTTTT. Translation gives CASSRTGTANEKLFF. The V gene is TRBV5-6, the J gene TRBJ1-4; 7 bases are shared with TRBD1. The length of the CDR3 is 15 residues. Germline-derived CDR1 and CDR2 are SGHDT and YYEEEE. V lost 4 bases and J lost 3; bases outside the gene matches: 6.

The V gene is TRBV27, the J gene TRBJ2-1; the match to TRBD2 covers 8 bases. There are 16 residues in the CDR3. CDR1 MNHEY and CDR2 SMNVEV come from the germline V gene (reference sequence). The trim removed 8 bases at V and 7 bases at J, leaving 16 bases unmatched. Here the CDR3 DNA reads TGTGCCAGCTCCCGGGGAGCGGGAGTGTCAGAGAATGAGCAGTTCTTC. This gives the protein CASSRGAGVSENEQFF.

The chain couples TRBV6-1 to TRBJ2-1, with TRBD1 as a possible D gene (6 bases). CDR1 and CDR2 from the germline V gene are MNHNS and SASEGT. CDR3 length: 16 residues. The V gene lost 4 bases and the J gene lost 2 bases, with 15 bases spanning the gap. CDR3 amino acids: CASSALGDTAYNEQFF. The DNA of the CDR3 is TGTGCCAGCAGTGCCCTGGGGGACACAGCCTACAATGAGCAGTTCTTC.

There are a few counts of this clone. V gene TRBV5-4 combines with J gene TRBJ2-3; 10 bases match TRBD2. V lost 1 base to trimming and J lost 4 bases; unmatched junction nucleotides: 3. Germline assignment: CDR1 SGHNT and CDR2 YYREEE (reference sequence). This CDR3 region has 15 residues. The CDR3 DNA sequence: TGTGCCAGCAGCTTGACTAGCGGGACCTCAGATACGCAGTATTTT. This codes for CASSLTSGTSDTQYF.

This chain uses TRBV7-9 with TRBJ2-1; D gene unclear. The V end was cut by 2 bases, the J end by 6 bases, with 11 bases between. The CDR3 spans 14 residues. Per the germline V gene, CDR1 is SEHNR and CDR2 is FQNEAQ (reference sequence). The CDR3: CASSLPERPNEQFF. CDR3 nucleotides: TGTGCCAGCAGCTTACCGGAAAGGCCCAATGAGCAGTTCTTC.

The chain joins TRBV29-1 to TRBJ2-7; possibly TRBD2 for D (6 bases). The CDR3 is 12 residues long. V lost 1 base and J lost 3, with 7 bases in between. The germline gives CDR1 SQVTM, CDR2 ANQGSEA. The CDR3 coding sequence is TGCAGCGTTGAAGTCGGGGGCTACGAGCAGTACTTC. Translation gives CSVEVGGYEQYF.

The chain combines TRBV30 with TRBJ2-7, with 8 bases identical to TRBD1. CDR3 length: 15 amino acids. CDR1 and CDR2 from the germline V gene are GTSNPN and SVGIG (reference sequence). With V trimmed by 0 bases and J by 2 bases, 6 bases remained unmatched. CDR3 sequence reads: CAWSVTSRGPYEQYF. The CDR3 DNA is TGTGCCTGGAGTGTTACTTCCAGGGGGCCCTACGAGCAGTACTTC.

The chain combines TRBV7-8 with TRBJ1-1; 7 nucleotides agree with TRBD1. V was clipped by 5 bases and J by 3 bases; unmatched bases: 6. The CDR3 is 14 amino acids. CDR1 and CDR2 from the germline V gene are SGHVS and FQNEAQ. CDR3 nucleotides: TGTGCCAGCAGCCCCCACAGGGGATACACTGAAGCTTTCTTT. Protein: CASSPHRGYTEAFF.

For this clone: The sample holds other DNA sequences that translate to the same CDR3. This chain links TRBV18 with TRBJ2-3; D unresolved. The CDR3 totals 13 residues. Between the trimmed V and J ends, which lost 3 bases and 2 bases, there was a span of 6 bases. Germline V gene data show CDR1 as KGHSH and CDR2 as LQKENI. CDR3 sequence reads: CASSPGSTDTQYF. The DNA for the CDR3 is TGTGCCAGCTCACCGGGGTCCACAGATACGCAGTATTTT.

The rearrangement uses TRBV19 and TRBJ1-3, with a tentative D call TRBD1 (5 bases). V dropped 7 bases and J dropped 2 bases, with 12 bases sitting between them. This CDR3 region has 14 residues. The germline V gene encodes CDR1 LNHDA and CDR2 SQIVND (reference sequence). CDR3 region: CASTRGGAGNTIYF. The CDR3 DNA is TGTGCCAGTACCCGGGGGGGAGCTGGAAACACCATATATTTT.